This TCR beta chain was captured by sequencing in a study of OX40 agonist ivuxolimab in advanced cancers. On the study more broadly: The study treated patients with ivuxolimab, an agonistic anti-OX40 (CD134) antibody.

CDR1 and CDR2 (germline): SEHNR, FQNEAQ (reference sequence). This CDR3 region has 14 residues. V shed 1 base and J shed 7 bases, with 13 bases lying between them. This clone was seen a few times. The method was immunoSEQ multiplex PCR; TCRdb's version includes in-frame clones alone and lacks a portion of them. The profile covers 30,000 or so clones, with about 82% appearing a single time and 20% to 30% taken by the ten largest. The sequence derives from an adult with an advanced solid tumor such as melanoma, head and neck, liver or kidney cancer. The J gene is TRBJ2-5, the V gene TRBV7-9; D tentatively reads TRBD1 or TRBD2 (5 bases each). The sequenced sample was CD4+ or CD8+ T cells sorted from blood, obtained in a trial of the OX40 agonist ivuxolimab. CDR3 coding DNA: TGTGCCAGCAGCTTAGAGGGGACCCTGAGGACCCAGTACTTC. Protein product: CASSLEGTLRTQYF. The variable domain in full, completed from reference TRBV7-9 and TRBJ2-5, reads DTGVSQNPRHKITKRGQNVTFRCDPISEHNRLYWYRQTLGQGPEFLTYFQNEAQLEKSRLLSDRFSAERPKGSFSTLEIQRTEQGDSAMYLCASSLEGTLRTQYFGPGTRLLVL.